This TCR beta chain comes out of a study of blood T cell repertoires in COVID-19. Trimming stripped 2 bases from V and 13 bases from J, with 12 bases between. In germline, CDR1 is MNHEY, CDR2 SVGEGT. The CDR3 runs 12 residues. Original handling: How many nucleated cells were present was estimated from reference gene primer amplification. Sequencing was performed with immunoSEQ multiplex PCR; in TCRdb, only in-frame clones are kept and a portion is missing. V, J and clone size were drawn from that table, and D and trimming were deduced from the DNA. The profile covers roughly 110,000 clones, with 84% appearing a single time and approximately 4% taken by the ten largest.

This TCR derives from a human donor in a cohort sampled during active COVID-19. Sequences were obtained from peripheral blood. V usage is TRBV6-2 or TRBV6-3 and J usage is TRBJ1-5; D uncertain. This CDR3 is CASSYIGSGQHF. The CDR3 bases are TGTGCCAGCAGTTACATTGGGTCCGGGCAGCATTTT.